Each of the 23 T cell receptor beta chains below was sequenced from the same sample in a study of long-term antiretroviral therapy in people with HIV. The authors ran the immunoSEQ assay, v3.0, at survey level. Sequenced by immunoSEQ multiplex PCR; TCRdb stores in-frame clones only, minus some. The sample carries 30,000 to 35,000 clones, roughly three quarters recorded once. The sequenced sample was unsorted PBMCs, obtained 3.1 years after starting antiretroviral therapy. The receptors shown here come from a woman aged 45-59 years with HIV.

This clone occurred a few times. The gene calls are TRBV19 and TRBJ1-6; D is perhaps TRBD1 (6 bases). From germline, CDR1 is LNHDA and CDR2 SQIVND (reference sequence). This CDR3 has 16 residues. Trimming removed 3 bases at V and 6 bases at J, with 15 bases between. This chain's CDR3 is CASSINRVSANSPLHF. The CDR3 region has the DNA TGTGCCAGTAGTATCAACAGGGTATCAGCTAATTCACCCCTCCACTTT.

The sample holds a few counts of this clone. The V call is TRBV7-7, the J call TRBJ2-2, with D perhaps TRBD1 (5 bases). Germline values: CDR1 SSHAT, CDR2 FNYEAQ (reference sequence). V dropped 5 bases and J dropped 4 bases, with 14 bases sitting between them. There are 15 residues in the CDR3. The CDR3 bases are TGTGCCAGCAGCCAAGCAGGGCAGGGCACCGGGGAGCTGTTTTTT. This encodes CASSQAGQGTGELFF. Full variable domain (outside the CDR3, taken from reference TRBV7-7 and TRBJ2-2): GAGVSQSPRYKVTKRGQDVTLRCDPISSHATLYWYQQALGQGPEFLTYFNYEAQPDKSGLPSDRFSAERPEGSISTLTIQRTEQRDSAMYRCASSQAGQGTGELFFGEGSRLTVL.

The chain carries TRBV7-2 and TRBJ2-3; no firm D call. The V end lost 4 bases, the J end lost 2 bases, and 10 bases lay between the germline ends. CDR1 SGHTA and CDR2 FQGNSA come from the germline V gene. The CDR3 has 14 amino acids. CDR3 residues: CASSSGRYTDTQYF. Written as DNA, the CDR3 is TGTGCCAGCAGCTCCGGACGCTACACAGATACGCAGTATTTT.

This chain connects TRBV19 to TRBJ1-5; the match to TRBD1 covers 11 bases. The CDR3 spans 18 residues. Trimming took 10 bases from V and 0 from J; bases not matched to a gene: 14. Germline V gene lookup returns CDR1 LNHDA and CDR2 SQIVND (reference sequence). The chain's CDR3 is CATDWGGQGGYSNQPQHF. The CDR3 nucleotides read TGTGCCACTGATTGGGGGGGACAGGGGGGCTATAGCAATCAGCCCCAGCATTTT.

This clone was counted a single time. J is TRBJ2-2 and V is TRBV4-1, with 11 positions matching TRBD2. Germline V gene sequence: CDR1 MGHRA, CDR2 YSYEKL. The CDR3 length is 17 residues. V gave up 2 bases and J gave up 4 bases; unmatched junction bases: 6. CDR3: CASSQRSGGAVTGELFF. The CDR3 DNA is TGCGCCAGCAGCCAACGTAGCGGGGGGGCGGTCACCGGGGAGCTGTTTTTT.

In DNA form, the CDR3 reads TGCGCCAGCAGTGTTACCCGACCCCCCTACGAGCAGTACTTC. Its protein is CASSVTRPPYEQYF. This chain uses TRBV10-2 with TRBJ2-7, with no clear D. V was pared by 4 bases and J by 2 bases, with 12 bases between. The CDR3 is made up of 14 amino acids. Looked up from germline, CDR1 is WSHSY and CDR2 is SAAADI.

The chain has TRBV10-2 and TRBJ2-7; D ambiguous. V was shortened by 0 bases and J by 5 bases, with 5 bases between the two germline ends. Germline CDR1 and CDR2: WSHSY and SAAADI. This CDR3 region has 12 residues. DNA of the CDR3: TGCGCCAGCAGTGAGTCCGGACACGAGCAGTACGTC. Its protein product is CASSESGHEQYV.

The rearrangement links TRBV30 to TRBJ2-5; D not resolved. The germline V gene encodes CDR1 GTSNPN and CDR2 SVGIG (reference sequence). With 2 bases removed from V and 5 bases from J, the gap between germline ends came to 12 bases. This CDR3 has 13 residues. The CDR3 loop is CAWSSILGETQYF. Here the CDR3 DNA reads TGTGCCTGGAGTAGTATCCTAGGGGAGACCCAGTACTTC.

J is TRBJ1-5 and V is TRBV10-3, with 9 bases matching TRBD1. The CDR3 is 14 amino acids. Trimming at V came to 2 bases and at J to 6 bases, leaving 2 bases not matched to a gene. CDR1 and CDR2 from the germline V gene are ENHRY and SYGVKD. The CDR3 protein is CAISENRGLQPQHF. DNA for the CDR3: TGTGCCATCAGTGAGAACAGGGGGCTTCAGCCCCAGCATTTT.

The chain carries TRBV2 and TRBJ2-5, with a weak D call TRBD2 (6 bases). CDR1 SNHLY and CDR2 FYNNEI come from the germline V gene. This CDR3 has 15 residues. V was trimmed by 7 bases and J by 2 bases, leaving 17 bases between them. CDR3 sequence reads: CASNYHRDSQETQYF. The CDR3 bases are TGTGCCAGCAACTATCACCGGGACTCTCAAGAGACCCAGTACTTC.

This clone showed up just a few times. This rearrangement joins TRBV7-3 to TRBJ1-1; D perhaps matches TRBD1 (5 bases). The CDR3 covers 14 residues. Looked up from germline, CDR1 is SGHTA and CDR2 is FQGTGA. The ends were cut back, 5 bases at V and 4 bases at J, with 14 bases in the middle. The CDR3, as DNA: TGTGCCAGCAGCCCCCTAACCGGGGGCACTGAAGCTTTCTTT. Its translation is CASSPLTGGTEAFF.

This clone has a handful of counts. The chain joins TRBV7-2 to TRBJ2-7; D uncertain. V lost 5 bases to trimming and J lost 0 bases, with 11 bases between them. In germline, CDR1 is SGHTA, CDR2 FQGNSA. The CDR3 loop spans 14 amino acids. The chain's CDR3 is CASSRSISSYEQYF. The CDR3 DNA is TGTGCCAGCAGCCGGTCGATCAGCTCCTACGAGCAGTACTTC.

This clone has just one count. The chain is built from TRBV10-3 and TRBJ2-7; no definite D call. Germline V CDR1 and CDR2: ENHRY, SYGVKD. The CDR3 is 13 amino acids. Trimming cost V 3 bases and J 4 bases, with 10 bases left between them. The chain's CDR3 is CAISDFDRYEQYF. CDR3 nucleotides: TGTGCCATCAGTGATTTCGACCGGTACGAGCAGTACTTC.

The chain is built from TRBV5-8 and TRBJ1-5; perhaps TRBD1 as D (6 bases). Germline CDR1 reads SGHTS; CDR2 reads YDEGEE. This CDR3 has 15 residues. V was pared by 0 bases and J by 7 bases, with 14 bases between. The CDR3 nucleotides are TGTGCCAGCAGCTTGGGGGGGCAAAGGAGCCAGCCCCAGCATTTT. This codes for CASSLGGQRSQPQHF.

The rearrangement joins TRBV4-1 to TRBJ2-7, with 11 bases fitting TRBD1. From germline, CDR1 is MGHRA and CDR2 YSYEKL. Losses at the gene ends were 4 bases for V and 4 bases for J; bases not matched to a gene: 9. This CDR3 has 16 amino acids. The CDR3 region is CASSLFGDRGFYEQYF. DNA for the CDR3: TGCGCCAGCAGCCTCTTCGGGGACAGGGGGTTTTACGAGCAGTACTTC.

CDR3 region: CASSIVGRNEQFF. As DNA, the CDR3 is TGTGCCAGTAGTATTGTCGGGCGGAATGAGCAGTTCTTC. The gene calls are TRBV19 and TRBJ2-1; no reliable D call. Germline CDR1 and CDR2: LNHDA and SQIVND (reference sequence). Between the trimmed V and J ends, which lost 3 bases and 7 bases, there was a span of 10 bases. This CDR3 has 13 residues.

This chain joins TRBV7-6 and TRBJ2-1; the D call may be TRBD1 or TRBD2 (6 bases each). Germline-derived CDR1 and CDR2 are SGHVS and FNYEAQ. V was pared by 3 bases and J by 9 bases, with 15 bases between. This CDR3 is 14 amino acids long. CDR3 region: CASSFANRGLEQFF. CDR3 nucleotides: TGTGCCAGCAGCTTCGCCAATCGGGGGCTTGAGCAGTTCTTC.

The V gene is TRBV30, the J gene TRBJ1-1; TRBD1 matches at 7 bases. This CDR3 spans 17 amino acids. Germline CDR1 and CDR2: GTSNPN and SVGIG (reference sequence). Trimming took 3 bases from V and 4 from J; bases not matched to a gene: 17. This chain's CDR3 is CAWSPFGQEALGTEAFF. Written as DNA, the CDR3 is TGTGCCTGGAGCCCGTTTGGACAGGAGGCCCTCGGCACTGAAGCTTTCTTT.

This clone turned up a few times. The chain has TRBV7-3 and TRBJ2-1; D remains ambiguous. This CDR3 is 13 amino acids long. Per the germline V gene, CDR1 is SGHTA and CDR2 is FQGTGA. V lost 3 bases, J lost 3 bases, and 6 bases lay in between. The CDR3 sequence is CASSFEDYNEQFF. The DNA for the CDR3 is TGTGCCAGCAGCTTTGAGGACTACAATGAGCAGTTCTTC.

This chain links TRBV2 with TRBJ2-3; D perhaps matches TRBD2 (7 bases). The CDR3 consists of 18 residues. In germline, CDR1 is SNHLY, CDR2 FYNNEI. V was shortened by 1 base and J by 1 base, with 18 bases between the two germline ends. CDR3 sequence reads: CASSEGPTRGPRTDTQYF. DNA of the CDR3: TGTGCCAGCAGTGAAGGTCCTACGCGGGGGCCACGCACAGATACGCAGTATTTT.

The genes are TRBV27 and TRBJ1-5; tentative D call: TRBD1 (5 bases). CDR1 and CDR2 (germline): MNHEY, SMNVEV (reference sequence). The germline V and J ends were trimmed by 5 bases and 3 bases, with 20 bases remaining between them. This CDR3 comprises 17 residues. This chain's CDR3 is CASSPRQFRVLNQPQHF. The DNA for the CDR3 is TGTGCCAGCAGTCCGCGACAGTTTAGGGTGCTCAATCAGCCCCAGCATTTT.

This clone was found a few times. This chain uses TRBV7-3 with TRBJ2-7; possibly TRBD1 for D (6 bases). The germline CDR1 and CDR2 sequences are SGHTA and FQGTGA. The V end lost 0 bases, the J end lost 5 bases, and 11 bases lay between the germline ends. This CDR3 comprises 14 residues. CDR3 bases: TGTGCCAGCAGCTTAACTCCAGGGGCTAACGAGCAGTACTTC. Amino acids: CASSLTPGANEQYF.

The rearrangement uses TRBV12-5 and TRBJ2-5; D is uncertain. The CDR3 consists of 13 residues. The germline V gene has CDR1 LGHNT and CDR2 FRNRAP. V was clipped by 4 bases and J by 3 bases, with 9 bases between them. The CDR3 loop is CASGSRYEETQYF. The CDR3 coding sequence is TGTGCTAGTGGTTCACGATACGAAGAGACCCAGTACTTC. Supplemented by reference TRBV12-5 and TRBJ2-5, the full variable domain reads DARVTQTPRHKVTEMGQEVTMRCQPILGHNTVFWYRQTMMQGLELLAYFRNRAPLDDSGMPKDRFSAEMPDATLATLKIQPSEPRDSAVYFCASGSRYEETQYFGPGTRLLVL.